This TCR beta chain was identified in a study of early T cells in non-severe SARS-CoV-2 infection. This clonotype was picked up many times. MiXCR was run by TCRdb on the 5' RACE reads, yielding one entry per CDR3 protein. The sample carries under 25,000 distinct CDR3 sequences, about 5% recorded once. The source material was whole blood. This receptor was identified in an adult who was a healthcare worker with PCR-confirmed SARS-CoV-2 infection or an uninfected control (not recorded which).

CDR3 bases: TGTGCCAGCAGGCGAACAGGCGGAAACACCATATATTTT. This codes for CASRRTGGNTIYF. The chain has TRBV12-3 or TRBV12-4 and TRBJ1-3; possible D gene TRBD1, 5 bases. The CDR3 runs 13 residues. The V end was cut by 6 bases, the J end by 4 bases, with 10 bases between.